This TCR beta chain was identified in a study of early T cells in non-severe SARS-CoV-2 infection. Across the whole study: The input, bulk RNA from unsorted whole blood, was sequenced, and chains were unpaired.

This clonotype was observed at least ten times. Its antigen is undetermined. Unique molecular identifiers were affixed to single, distinct cDNA molecules. A single record per CDR3 protein comes from TCRdb applying MiXCR to the 5' RACE reads. The data contain around 55,000 distinct CDR3 sequences, approximately 12% of them singletons. This CDR3 has 16 amino acids. J was trimmed by 10 bases and V by 2 bases; bases with no gene match: 11. Looked up from germline, CDR1 is SGHNT and CDR2 is YYREEE (reference sequence). Findings and caveats of the study: The matching step, a VDJdb search, favored anti-spike CD8 responses and missed private and CD4 specificities.

This TCR came from an adult who was a healthcare worker with PCR-confirmed SARS-CoV-2 infection or an uninfected control (not recorded which). The genes are TRBV5-4 and TRBJ1-6; 8 nucleotides align to TRBD1. The specimen sequenced was whole blood. As DNA, the CDR3 is TGTGCCAGCAGCTTCCGTGGTACAGGGGGAGACTCACCCCTCCACTTT. This gives the protein CASSFRGTGGDSPLHF. The full variable domain, rest sourced from reference TRBV5-4 and TRBJ1-6, is ETGVTQSPTHLIKTRGQQVTLRCSSQSGHNTVSWYQQALGQGPQFIFQYYREEENGRGNFPPRFSGLQFPNYSSELNVNALELDDSALYLCASSFRGTGGDSPLHFGNGTRLTVT.